This entry describes one T cell receptor beta chain. This clonotype was recorded many times. No antigen is known for it. One base away there is no much larger clone; base qualities are not given. The data originate from a study of CD8 T cells in ankylosing spondylitis listed by TCRdb under 2017. Context from the whole study: The study profiled T cell receptor beta repertoires in healthy donors and ankylosing spondylitis patients to find disease-linked TCR variants. Peripheral blood was sampled, and synovial fluid was additionally collected from ankylosing spondylitis patients. The whole study cohort included about a hundred healthy donors and 25 ankylosing spondylitis patients.

The sequencing machine was an Illumina HiSeq 2500. Quantitative 5'-RACE with molecular barcodes was the method used to prepare the TCR beta libraries. The study's own analysis went as follows. Disease-linked TCR variants were identified with a new computational method built on a probabilistic model of VDJ rearrangement. TCRdb reworked the public reads: Q25 trimming with fastp, MiXCR clone assembly, productive beta chains retained. Identical CDR3 proteins give one entry, which carries the most common genes and DNA. TCRdb, rather than the study authors, made the V and J calls. The sample has about 170,000 distinct CDR3 sequences on record, around 18% of them singletons. The leading ten clones occupy about 7.8% of the sample. As encoded in the germline V gene, CDR1 is SGHAT while CDR2 is FQNNGV. Relative to germline, V is 0 bases shorter and J is 8 bases shorter, with 7 bases between their ends. The CDR3 runs 13 amino acids, cysteine and phenylalanine included. Kept here is only the CDR3 DNA, which spans 39 bases and is read in frame from base 1.

What the study reported, not specific to this receptor: Some of the motif variants had been reported before in the synovial fluid and blood of reactive arthritis patients, a finding that suggests common disease-initiation mechanisms. The disease-linked clones had a CD8+ phenotype and were found at relatively low frequencies in peripheral blood. According to the report, matched synovial fluid samples from ankylosing spondylitis patients were significantly enriched for the disease-linked clones. A TCR beta motif of about eight highly homologous amino acid variants appeared characteristic of blood from ankylosing spondylitis patients.

This receptor chain uses TRBV11-2 and TRBJ2-2; no D segment can be confidently identified. Sequenced: blood, either unsorted or a sorted T cell fraction (not recorded which). This TCR was sampled from a male donor with ankylosing spondylitis or in good health (not recorded which). At the DNA level, the sequence is TGTGCCAGCAGCTTAGATCTTGGTGGGGAGCTGTTTTTT. This encodes CASSLDLGGELFF.